This T cell receptor beta chain was retrieved from a study of blood T cells in healthy people across ages. The table lists this clonotype with a few counts. The antigen remains undetermined. V lost 1 base to trimming and J lost 5 bases, with 12 bases between them. CDR1 is SGHTA and CDR2 is FQGNSA in the germline V gene. This CDR3 region has 15 residues. A sample-barcoded 5' primer and a J-beta primer mix were used in a second PCR of roughly 7 to 12 cycles. TCRdb reprocessed the 5' RACE reads via MiXCR and lists one record per CDR3 protein. The table has about 780,000 distinct CDR3 sequences, about a quarter seen once. General study points: Naive T cell percentage showed a strong correlation with TCR beta diversity. Long-lived donors exceeded aged donors in naive CD4+ cells and diversity.

This same sample was also part of a study on T cells of mothers and their children. That paper states: Random nucleotides (2-4) and sample barcodes were added by the M1S primer used in the second PCR. Thymic selection, a shaping force on TCR recombination output, acts similarly in related and unrelated pairs.

The TCR originated in a boy younger than 18 in good health. The chain has TRBV7-2 and TRBJ2-1; no clear D. The sequencing sample was made of blood. The CDR3 DNA follows: TGTGCCAGCAGCTTAGGTATTAGCTTGAACAATGAGCAGTTCTTC. As protein: CASSLGISLNNEQFF.